The next 16 T cell receptor beta chains were all read from a single sample in a study of T cells in Graves' hyperthyroidism and ophthalmopathy. The source material, RNA transcripts, was used to amplify TCR beta CDR3 regions. A set of HTBI primers served as the primers for a first-round RT-PCR of the TCR CDR3. TCRdb fed the multiplex PCR reads into MiXCR, producing one record per CDR3 protein. Of about 690,000 distinct CDR3 sequences in the sample, approximately 15% are singletons; the top ten hold roughly a sixth. The source material was blood. Receptor source: a man aged 45-60 years with Graves' hyperthyroidism.

This chain links TRBV6-1 with TRBJ1-2; no clear D gene. The CDR3 has 13 amino acids. The germline gives CDR1 MNHNS, CDR2 SASEGT. Trimming took off 7 bases at V and 5 bases at J, with 14 bases between the two ends. The CDR3 DNA follows: TGTGCCAGCACCCAGTACCCTTTTTATGGCTACACCTTC. Translating gives CASTQYPFYGYTF.

Worth noting for this clonotype: A much larger clonotype is one base distant, so this may be a read error. The V and J genes are TRBV28 and TRBJ1-5, with no clear D. The germline V and J ends were trimmed by 2 bases and 0 bases, with 5 bases remaining between them. There are 14 residues in the CDR3. Germline CDR1 MDHEN, CDR2 SYDVKM. CDR3: CASSLQASNQPQHF. The CDR3 DNA follows: TGTGCCAGCAGTTTACAGGCTAGCAATCAGCCCCAGCATTTT.

This clonotype was counted many times. The chain links TRBV20-1 to TRBJ2-3, with D uncertain. The CDR3 runs to 11 residues. Germline assignment: CDR1 DFQATT and CDR2 SNEGSKA (reference sequence). With 5 bases removed from V and 6 bases from J, the gap between germline ends came to 9 bases. In DNA form, the CDR3 reads TGCAGTGCTTACTTCAGGGATACGCAGTATTTT. Protein: CSAYFRDTQYF.

There are many counts of this clonotype. V is TRBV9 and J is TRBJ1-1, with 8 bases lining up with TRBD1. The CDR3 length is 15 residues. The germline CDR1 and CDR2 sequences are SGDLS and YYNGEE. Trimming removed 7 bases from V and 1 base from J; junction bases left unmatched: 9. CDR3 loop: CASERSGTGNTEAFF. The CDR3 region has the DNA TGTGCCAGCGAAAGATCCGGGACAGGGAACACTGAAGCTTTCTTT. The variable domain in full, with the rest retrieved from reference TRBV9 and TRBJ1-1, is DSGVTQTPKHLITATGQRVTLRCSPRSGDLSVYWYQQSLDQGLQFLIQYYNGEERAKGNILERFSAQQFPDLHSELNLSSLELGDSALYFCASERSGTGNTEAFFGQGTRLTVV.

This clonotype was picked up a small number of times. The chain links TRBV29-1 to TRBJ1-3; tentative D call: TRBD1 (6 bases). The germline CDR1 and CDR2 sequences are SQVTM and ANQGSEA. The CDR3 extends over 17 amino acids. Trimming pared 4 bases from V and 0 bases from J, leaving 19 bases between. CDR3 protein: CSVAGGRGDISGNTIYF. In DNA form, the CDR3 reads TGCAGCGTTGCCGGTGGGAGAGGGGACATCTCTGGAAACACCATATATTTT. Full variable domain (missing parts from reference TRBV29-1 and TRBJ1-3): SAVISQKPSRDICQRGTSLTIQCQVDSQVTMMFWYRQQPGQSLTLIATANQGSEATYESGFVIDKFPISRPNLTFSTLTVSNMSPEDSSIYLCSVAGGRGDISGNTIYFGEGSWLTVV.

This clonotype was recorded many times. V is TRBV2 and J is TRBJ1-4, with D unresolved. This CDR3 comprises 12 residues. CDR1 is SNHLY, CDR2 FYNNEI, per germline. The V end was cut by 4 bases, the J end by 8 bases, with 8 bases between. The CDR3 spells CASSGVGEKLFF. DNA of the CDR3: TGTGCCAGCAGTGGGGTAGGCGAAAAACTGTTTTTT.

This clonotype was seen ten or more times. The chain's CDR3 is CASSFNSLGGRPYEQYF. CDR3 sequence (DNA): TGTGCCAGCAGCTTCAACAGCCTAGGCGGGAGACCCTACGAGCAGTACTTC. This chain joins TRBV11-1 and TRBJ2-7; 7 bases fit TRBD2. Germline CDR1 SGHAT, CDR2 FQDESV (reference sequence). With 3 bases clipped from V and 2 bases from J, the junction kept 13 bases outside the gene matches. The CDR3 is 17 amino acids.

This clonotype was recorded many times. This chain connects TRBV28 to TRBJ1-2; no reliable D call. CDR1 and CDR2 from the germline V gene are MDHEN and SYDVKM. Deletions cut 7 bases from V and 5 bases from J, with 14 bases between. The CDR3 contains 13 residues. Here the CDR3 reads CASTPNLHYGYTF. CDR3 nucleotide sequence: TGTGCCAGCACCCCTAATCTCCATTATGGCTACACCTTC.

This clonotype showed up just a few times. The chain uses TRBV18 and TRBJ2-1; TRBD2 agrees at 11 bases. The CDR3 is made up of 17 amino acids. Germline assignment: CDR1 KGHSH and CDR2 LQKENI. The V gene end was trimmed by 5 bases and the J gene end by 4 bases; junction bases not matched to a gene: 10. CDR3 amino acids: CASSVDSGTSGYNEQFF. The CDR3 region has the DNA TGTGCCAGCTCAGTTGACTCCGGGACTAGCGGATACAATGAGCAGTTCTTC.

This clonotype turned up a few times. J is TRBJ1-5 and V is TRBV19; D unresolved. This CDR3 region has 13 residues. The V gene's germline CDR1 is LNHDA and CDR2 SQIVND (reference sequence). Trimming left V 5 bases short and J 5 bases short, with 10 bases between. CDR3 sequence (DNA): TGTGCCAGTAGTGTGAGGTTGGATCAGCCCCAGCATTTT. Translation gives CASSVRLDQPQHF. The full variable domain, completed using reference TRBV19 and TRBJ1-5, is DGGITQSPKYLFRKEGQNVTLSCEQNLNHDAMYWYRQDPGQGLRLIYYSQIVNDFQKGDIAEGYSVSREKKESFPLTVTSAQKNPTAFYLCASSVRLDQPQHFGDGTRLSIL.

This clonotype has ten or more counts. The J gene is TRBJ2-3, the V gene TRBV2, with D tentatively TRBD1 or TRBD2 (5 bases each). Germline V gene sequence: CDR1 SNHLY, CDR2 FYNNEI. CDR3 size: 13 residues. V gave up 8 bases and J gave up 2 bases, with 11 bases separating them. CDR3 sequence (DNA): TGTGCCAGCGCATCCGGGGCCACAGATACGCAGTATTTT. It codes for CASASGATDTQYF.

This clonotype was seen a handful of times. This sequence joins TRBV20-1 and TRBJ2-1; D may be TRBD2 (5 bases). CDR3 length: 13 amino acids. CDR1 DFQATT and CDR2 SNEGSKA come from the germline V gene (reference sequence). Trimming pared 3 bases from V and 4 bases from J, leaving 10 bases between. CDR3 DNA sequence: TGCAGTGCTAGTGGGAGCAGGTACAATGAGCAGTTCTTC. Its translation is CSASGSRYNEQFF.

This clonotype was seen repeatedly, ten times or more. The chain joins TRBV19 to TRBJ1-1; D ambiguous. Germline CDR1 reads LNHDA; CDR2 reads SQIVND (reference sequence). This CDR3 has 16 residues. Trimming pared 4 bases from V and 4 bases from J, leaving 19 bases between. CDR3 residues: CASSTGGWEFGTEAFF. CDR3 nucleotide sequence: TGTGCCAGTAGTACCGGCGGGTGGGAGTTCGGCACTGAAGCTTTCTTT.

This clonotype was counted at least ten times. The J gene is TRBJ1-1, the V gene TRBV12-3 or TRBV12-4, with 9 positions matching TRBD1. The CDR3 loop spans 15 amino acids. Trimming cost V 4 bases and J 1 base; bases outside gene matches: 4. CDR3 loop: CASSSPDRGNTEAFF. The CDR3, as DNA: TGTGCCAGCAGTTCCCCGGACAGGGGGAACACTGAAGCTTTCTTT.

The rearrangement uses TRBV28 and TRBJ2-4; 7 positions match TRBD1. CDR3 length equals 16 residues. Trimming took 4 bases from V and 0 from J; bases not matched to a gene: 6. Germline CDR1 reads MDHEN; CDR2 reads SYDVKM. The CDR3 nucleotides are TGTGCCAGCAGTTACAGGGGATCAATAGCCAAAAACATTCAGTACTTC. Translation: CASSYRGSIAKNIQYF.

A remark on this clonotype: It is likely a read error, because the conserved phenylalanine at the end of the CDR3 is missing. The chain links TRBV28 to TRBJ1-1; D not certain. CDR1 and CDR2 (germline): MDHEN, SYDVKM. V shed 7 bases and J shed 2 bases, with 14 bases lying between them. This CDR3 contains 14 residues. CDR3 nucleotide sequence: TGTGCCAGCAAGCAAAGGGATTATAACACTGAAGCTTTCTCT. Translated, it gives CASKQRDYNTEAFS.